Listed here is a single T cell receptor beta chain. This sample is part of a study of T cell responses to AZD1222 COVID-19 vaccine. The V end lost 1 base, the J end lost 8 bases, and 12 bases lay between the germline ends. Looked up from germline, CDR1 is LGHDT and CDR2 is YNNKEL (reference sequence). The CDR3 consists of 14 residues. TCRdb keeps only in-frame clones here, not all; method: immunoSEQ multiplex PCR. The data contain 120,000 or so clones, about 85% of them singletons. The material was peripheral blood, obtained on day 0 of AZD1222 vaccination. This TCR derives from an adult in good health. V usage is TRBV3-1 (or the pseudogene TRBV3-2) and J usage is TRBJ2-1, with a possible D match to TRBD2 (6 bases). The CDR3 protein is CASSQGRVGHEQFF. CDR3 nucleotide sequence: TGTGCCAGCAGCCAAGGGAGGGTTGGGCATGAGCAGTTCTTC.